The following is a TCR beta chain sequence with its context. Clones were read by immunoSEQ multiplex PCR, and TCRdb kept only the in-frame ones, dropping some. The repertoire holds around 6,300 clones, with around 85% as singletons. Per the germline V gene, CDR1 is GTSNPN and CDR2 is SVGIG (reference sequence). After removal of 2 bases from V and 3 bases from J, the junction contained 3 bases not matched to a gene. The CDR3 totals 14 residues. This record belongs to a study of immune evolution from preneoplasia to lung adenocarcinoma. The receptor's source is a person aged 50-70 years with lung adenocarcinoma. The chain carries TRBV30 and TRBJ2-2; 7 bases map to TRBD2. The specimen sequenced was FFPE invasive lung adenocarcinoma tissue. CDR3 bases: TGTGCCTGGAGTAAGACTAGCTACACCGGGGAGCTGTTTTTT. This encodes CAWSKTSYTGELFF.